This T cell receptor beta chain was identified during a study of identical twins. One entry per CDR3 protein, called by TCRdb with MiXCR from the 5' RACE reads. The sample has 200,000 to 250,000 distinct CDR3 sequences, roughly 7.5% seen once. The CDR3 is made up of 14 amino acids. The germline V gene encodes CDR1 SGHVS and CDR2 FQNEAQ. With 5 bases clipped from V and 7 bases from J, the junction kept 7 bases outside the gene matches. This sample also appeared in a second study, on yellow fever vaccine responses in identical twins.

V is TRBV7-8 and J is TRBJ1-5, with 8 bases matching TRBD1. This receptor was identified in a young woman in good health. The specimen was CD8+ T cells sorted from blood. DNA for the CDR3: TGTGCCAGCAGCCGCGACAGGGGTGTCCAGCCCCAGCATTTT. Translation gives CASSRDRGVQPQHF.